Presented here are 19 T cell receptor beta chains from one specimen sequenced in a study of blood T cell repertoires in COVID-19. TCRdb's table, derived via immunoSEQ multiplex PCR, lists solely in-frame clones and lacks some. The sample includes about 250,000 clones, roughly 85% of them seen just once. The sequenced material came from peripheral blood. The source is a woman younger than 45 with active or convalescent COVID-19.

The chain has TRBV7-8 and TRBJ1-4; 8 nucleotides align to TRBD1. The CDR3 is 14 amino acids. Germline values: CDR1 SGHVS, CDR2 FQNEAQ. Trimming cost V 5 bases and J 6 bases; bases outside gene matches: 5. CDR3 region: CASSTGQGHEKLFF. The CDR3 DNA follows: TGTGCCAGCAGCACTGGACAGGGACATGAAAAACTGTTTTTT.

CDR3: CASSFMGGTRSNYGYTF. CDR3 nucleotide sequence: TGTGCCAGCAGTTTTATGGGGGGGACACGATCTAACTATGGCTACACCTTC. The rearrangement uses TRBV28 and TRBJ1-2, with TRBD1 as a possible D gene (6 bases). Deletions cut 3 bases from V and 0 bases from J, with 17 bases between. Germline-derived CDR1 and CDR2 are MDHEN and SYDVKM. The CDR3 is 17 residues long.

CDR3 in amino acids: CASSPGGAWYGYTF. In DNA form, the CDR3 reads TGTGCCAGCAGCCCCGGGGGGGCTTGGTATGGCTACACCTTC. This rearrangement joins TRBV9 to TRBJ1-2, with a possible D match to TRBD1 (6 bases). The germline gives CDR1 SGDLS, CDR2 YYNGEE. The CDR3 runs 14 residues. The V gene lost 4 bases and the J gene lost 5 bases, with 15 bases spanning the gap.

The CDR3: CASSAVSSSYNEQFF. In nucleotides, the CDR3 is TGTGCCAGCAGCGCGGTATCCAGCTCCTACAATGAGCAGTTCTTC. The chain recombines TRBV7-3 with TRBJ2-1; D call uncertain. This CDR3 spans 15 amino acids. The ends were cut back, 5 bases at V and 0 bases at J, with 11 bases in the middle. Germline lookup yields CDR1 SGHTA and CDR2 FQGTGA.

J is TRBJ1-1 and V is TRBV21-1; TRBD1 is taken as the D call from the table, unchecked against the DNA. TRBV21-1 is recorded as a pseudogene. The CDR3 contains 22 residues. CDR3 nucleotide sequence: TGTGCCAGCAGCAAAGTGGGTATTGAGACAGGGCTCCTTCCGAGGTCAAACACTGAAGCTTTCTTT. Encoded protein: CASSKVGIETGLLPRSNTEAFF.

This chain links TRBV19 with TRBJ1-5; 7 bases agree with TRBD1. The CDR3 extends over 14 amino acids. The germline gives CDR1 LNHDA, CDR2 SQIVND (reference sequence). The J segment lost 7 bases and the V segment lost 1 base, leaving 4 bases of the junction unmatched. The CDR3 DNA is TGTGCCAGTAGTATAGCTGTGACAGGGCAGCCCCAGCATTTT. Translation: CASSIAVTGQPQHF.

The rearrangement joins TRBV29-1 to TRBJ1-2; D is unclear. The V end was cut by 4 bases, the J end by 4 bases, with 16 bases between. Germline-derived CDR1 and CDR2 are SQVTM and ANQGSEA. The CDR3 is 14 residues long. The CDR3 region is CSVAESAGGYGYTF. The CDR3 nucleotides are TGCAGCGTTGCGGAAAGTGCCGGCGGCTATGGCTACACCTTC.

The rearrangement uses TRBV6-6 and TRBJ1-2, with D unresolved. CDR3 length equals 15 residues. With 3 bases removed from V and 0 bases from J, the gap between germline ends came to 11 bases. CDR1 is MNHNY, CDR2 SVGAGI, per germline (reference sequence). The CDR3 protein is CASSYDTVANYGYTF. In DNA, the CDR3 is TGTGCCAGCAGTTATGATACGGTAGCTAACTATGGCTACACCTTC.

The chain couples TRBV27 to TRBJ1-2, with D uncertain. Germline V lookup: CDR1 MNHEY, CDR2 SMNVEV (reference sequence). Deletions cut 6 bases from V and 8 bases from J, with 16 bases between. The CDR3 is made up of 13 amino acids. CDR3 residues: CASRATRFKGYTF. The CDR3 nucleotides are TGTGCCAGCAGAGCGACGAGGTTTAAGGGCTACACCTTC.

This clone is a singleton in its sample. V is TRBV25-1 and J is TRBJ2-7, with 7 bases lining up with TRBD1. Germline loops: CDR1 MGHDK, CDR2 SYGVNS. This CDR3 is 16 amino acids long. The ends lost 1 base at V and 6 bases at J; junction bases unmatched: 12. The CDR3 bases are TGTGCCAGCAGTGAATCCAACTACAGGGGCAAACGCGAGCAGTACTTC. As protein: CASSESNYRGKREQYF.

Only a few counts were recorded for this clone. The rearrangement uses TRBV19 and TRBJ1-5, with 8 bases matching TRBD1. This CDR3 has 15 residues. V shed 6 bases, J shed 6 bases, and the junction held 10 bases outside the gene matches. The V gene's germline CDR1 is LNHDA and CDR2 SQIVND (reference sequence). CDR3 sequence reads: CASSRFQGAGQPQHF. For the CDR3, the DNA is TGTGCCAGTAGCCGCTTCCAGGGGGCGGGTCAGCCCCAGCATTTT.

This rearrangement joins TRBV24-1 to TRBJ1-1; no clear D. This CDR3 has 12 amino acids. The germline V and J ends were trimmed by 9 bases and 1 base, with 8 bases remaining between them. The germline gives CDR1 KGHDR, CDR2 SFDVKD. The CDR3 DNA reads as TGTGCCACCCCAGCGGAGAACACTGAAGCTTTCTTT. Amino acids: CATPAENTEAFF.

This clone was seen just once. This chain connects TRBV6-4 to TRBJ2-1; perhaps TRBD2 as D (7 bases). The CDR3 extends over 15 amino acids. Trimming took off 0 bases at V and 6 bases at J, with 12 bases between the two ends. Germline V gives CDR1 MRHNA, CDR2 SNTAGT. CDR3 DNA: TGTGCCAGCAGTGACTCGTGGGGGGGCATCAATGAGCAGTTCTTC. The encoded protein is CASSDSWGGINEQFF.

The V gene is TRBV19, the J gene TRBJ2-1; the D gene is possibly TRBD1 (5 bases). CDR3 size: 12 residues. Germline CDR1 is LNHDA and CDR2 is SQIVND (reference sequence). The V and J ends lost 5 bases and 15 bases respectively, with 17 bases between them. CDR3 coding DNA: TGTGCCAGTAGTCCCAAGGGGTGGGTTCCGTTCTTC. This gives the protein CASSPKGWVPFF.

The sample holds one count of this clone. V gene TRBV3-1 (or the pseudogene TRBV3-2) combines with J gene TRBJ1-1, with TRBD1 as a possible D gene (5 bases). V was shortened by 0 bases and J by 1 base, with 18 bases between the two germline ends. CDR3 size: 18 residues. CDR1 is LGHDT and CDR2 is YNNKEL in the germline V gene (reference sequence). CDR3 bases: TGTGCCAGCAGCCAAGAGAAGGGGATCAAAACCCCGAACACTGAAGCTTTCTTT. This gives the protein CASSQEKGIKTPNTEAFF.

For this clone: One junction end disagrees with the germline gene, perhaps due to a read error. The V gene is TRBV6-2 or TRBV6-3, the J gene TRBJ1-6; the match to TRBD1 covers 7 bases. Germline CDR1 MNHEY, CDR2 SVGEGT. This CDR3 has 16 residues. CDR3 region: CASSDSGTVEDSPLHF. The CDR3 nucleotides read TGTGCCAGCAGTGACTCCGGGACAGTGGAGGATTCACCCCTCCACTTT.

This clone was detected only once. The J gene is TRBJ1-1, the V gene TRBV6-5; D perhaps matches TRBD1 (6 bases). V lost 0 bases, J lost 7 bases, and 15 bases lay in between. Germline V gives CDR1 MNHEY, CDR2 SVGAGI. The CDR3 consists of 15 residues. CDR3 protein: CASSYSGRGTIEAFF. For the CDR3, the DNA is TGTGCCAGCAGTTACTCGGGGCGGGGGACAATTGAAGCTTTCTTT.

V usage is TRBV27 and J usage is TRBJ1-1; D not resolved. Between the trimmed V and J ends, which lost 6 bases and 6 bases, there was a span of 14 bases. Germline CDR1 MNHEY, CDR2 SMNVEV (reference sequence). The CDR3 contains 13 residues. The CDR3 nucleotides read TGTGCCAGCAGGCTAGCCGGTACCTCTGAAGCTTTCTTT. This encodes CASRLAGTSEAFF.

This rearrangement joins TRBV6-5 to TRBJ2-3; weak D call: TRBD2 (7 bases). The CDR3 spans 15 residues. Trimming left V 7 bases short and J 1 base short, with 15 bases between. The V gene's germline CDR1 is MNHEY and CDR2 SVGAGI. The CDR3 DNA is TGTGCCAGCACTGCGGGGGCCCATGGCACAGATACGCAGTATTTT. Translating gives CASTAGAHGTDTQYF.